Listed here are 17 T cell receptor beta chains from one sample, sequenced in a study of T cell responses to AZD1222 COVID-19 vaccine. Only in-frame clones appear in the TCRdb table, and some are missing; sequencing was by immunoSEQ multiplex PCR. The data contain roughly 130,000 clones, roughly 92% of them seen just once; the ten biggest clones take up about 1.1%. This specimen was peripheral blood, taken 28 days after the second AZD1222 dose. All receptors come from an adult who received the AZD1222 COVID-19 vaccine.

The chain employs TRBV15 and TRBJ2-1; D gene uncertain. Trimming shortened V by 0 bases and J by 9 bases, and 12 bases separated the two germline ends. The CDR3 totals 14 residues. CDR1 is LNHNV, CDR2 YYDKDF, per germline (reference sequence). CDR3 loop: CATSRERSGREQFF. CDR3 sequence (DNA): TGTGCCACCAGCAGAGAAAGGAGTGGTCGTGAGCAGTTCTTC. Looking up the rest from reference TRBV15 and TRBJ2-1 gives the full variable domain: DAMVIQNPRYQVTQFGKPVTLSCSQTLNHNVMYWYQQKSSQAPKLLFHYYDKDFNNEADTPDNFQSRRPNTSFCFLDIRSPGLGDTAMYLCATSRERSGREQFFGPGTRLTVL.

The V call is TRBV29-1, the J call TRBJ1-4, with D possibly TRBD1 on 5 matching bases. The CDR3 runs to 13 residues. V lost 5 bases to trimming and J lost 8 bases, with 15 bases between them. Looked up from germline, CDR1 is SQVTM and CDR2 is ANQGSEA. The CDR3 DNA reads TGCAGCGTTCCGGCCCCAGGGCTCGAAAAACTGTTTTTT. It yields the protein CSVPAPGLEKLFF.

The chain links TRBV6-6 to TRBJ1-3; D ambiguous. Germline V gene data show CDR1 as MNHNY and CDR2 as SVGAGI (reference sequence). The CDR3 contains 14 residues. V was trimmed by 0 bases and J by 6 bases, leaving 9 bases between them. CDR3 amino acids: CASSYSMGENTIYF. CDR3 nucleotides: TGTGCCAGCAGTTACTCGATGGGCGAAAACACCATATATTTT.

The V call is TRBV11-3, the J call TRBJ1-6; D unresolved. The CDR3 has 14 residues. CDR1 and CDR2 from the germline V gene are SGHNT and YENEEA. V shed 5 bases and J shed 7 bases, with 12 bases lying between them. DNA of the CDR3: TGTGCCAGCAGCCCCAGGCGGGGAAATTCACCCCTCCACTTT. Translation gives CASSPRRGNSPLHF.

V usage is TRBV5-1 and J usage is TRBJ2-6; either TRBD1 or TRBD2 may supply D (5 bases each). From germline, CDR1 is SGHRS and CDR2 YFSETQ. Trimming shortened V by 4 bases and J by 4 bases, and 18 bases separated the two germline ends. The CDR3 is 17 residues long. CDR3 amino acids: CASSPRDRHPGANVLTF. For the CDR3, the DNA is TGCGCCAGCAGCCCCCGGGACCGCCACCCCGGGGCCAACGTCCTGACTTTC.

The chain links TRBV29-1 to TRBJ2-1, with 16 bases identical to TRBD2. CDR3 size: 16 residues. Germline V CDR1 and CDR2: SQVTM, ANQGSEA. V shed 4 bases, J shed 7 bases, and the junction held 7 bases outside the gene matches. CDR3: CSVAPGLAGGMNEQFF. The CDR3 DNA is TGCAGCGTTGCACCGGGACTAGCGGGAGGGATGAATGAGCAGTTCTTC.

The chain's CDR3 is CASSEWKPGDGYTF. CDR3 nucleotides: TGTGCCAGCAGTGAATGGAAGCCGGGAGATGGCTACACCTTC. The chain couples TRBV25-1 to TRBJ1-2; D unclear. This CDR3 comprises 14 residues. The ends were cut back, 1 base at V and 6 bases at J, with 12 bases in the middle. Germline CDR1 is MGHDK and CDR2 is SYGVNS.

The CDR3 sequence is CASSLGDVETQYF. The DNA for the CDR3 is TGTGCCAGCAGCTTGGGGGATGTAGAGACCCAGTACTTC. The chain employs TRBV7-7 and TRBJ2-5; perhaps D is TRBD1 or TRBD2 (5 bases each). V was cut by 3 bases and J by 4 bases, with 9 bases left in between. Germline V gene data show CDR1 as SSHAT and CDR2 as FNYEAQ (reference sequence). CDR3 length equals 13 residues.

The chain uses TRBV13 and TRBJ1-3; possibly TRBD1 for D (6 bases). V dropped 0 bases and J dropped 0 bases, with 9 bases sitting between them. The CDR3 contains 16 residues. Germline V gene sequence: CDR1 PRHDT, CDR2 FYEKMQ (reference sequence). The CDR3 nucleotides read TGTGCCAGCAGCTTAGGGACAGGCTCCTCTGGAAACACCATATATTTT. Protein sequence: CASSLGTGSSGNTIYF.

This clone was detected once. The genes are TRBV6-5 and TRBJ2-1, with 7 bases that match TRBD2. The germline V gene encodes CDR1 MNHEY and CDR2 SVGAGI. The CDR3 sequence is 16 residues long. Unmatched junction bases numbered 5, after V lost 0 bases and J lost 3 bases. The chain's CDR3 is CASSYSSKRDYNEQFF. The CDR3 DNA is TGTGCCAGCAGTTACTCTAGCAAGCGGGACTACAATGAGCAGTTCTTC.

The chain is built from TRBV6-6 and TRBJ2-7, with 7 bases identical to TRBD1. V shed 5 bases and J 3 bases; nucleotides not matched to a gene: 7. The CDR3 sequence is 14 residues long. CDR1 is MNHNY and CDR2 is SVGAGI in the germline V gene (reference sequence). The CDR3 sequence is CASSIRDSYYEQYF. Here the CDR3 DNA reads TGTGCCAGCAGTATCCGGGACAGCTACTACGAGCAGTACTTC.

The chain uses TRBV28 and TRBJ1-2; D not certain. CDR1 MDHEN and CDR2 SYDVKM come from the germline V gene. The CDR3 spans 13 residues. Trimming shortened V by 4 bases and J by 4 bases, and 10 bases separated the two germline ends. CDR3 sequence (DNA): TGTGCCAGCAGTTCACTCCTGTCCTATGGCTACACCTTC. It yields the protein CASSSLLSYGYTF.

Comment on this clone: The junction and the germline gene differ at one end; a read error may be behind it. V and J are TRBV29-1 and TRBJ2-5; D might be TRBD1 or TRBD2, each matching 5 bases. CDR3 size: 13 residues. Germline CDR1 reads SQVTM; CDR2 reads ANQGSEA. The CDR3 DNA is TGCAGCGTACTGACGGGACCCCAAAAGACCCAGTACTTC. It encodes CSVLTGPQKTQYF.

The gene calls are TRBV7-7 and TRBJ2-7; 8 positions agree with TRBD1. V shed 4 bases, J shed 6 bases, and the junction held 2 bases outside the gene matches. The CDR3 runs 12 residues. Germline CDR1 and CDR2: SSHAT and FNYEAQ (reference sequence). The CDR3 is CASSSTGGEQYF. The CDR3 region has the DNA TGTGCCAGCAGCTCCACAGGGGGCGAGCAGTACTTC. The full variable domain, with the rest looked up from reference TRBV7-7 and TRBJ2-7, is GAGVSQSPRYKVTKRGQDVTLRCDPISSHATLYWYQQALGQGPEFLTYFNYEAQPDKSGLPSDRFSAERPEGSISTLTIQRTEQRDSAMYRCASSSTGGEQYFGPGTRLTVT.

This chain joins TRBV6-1 and TRBJ2-7; no definite D call. CDR1 is MNHNS, CDR2 SASEGT, per germline. V lost 2 bases and J lost 1, with 9 bases in between. This CDR3 spans 14 amino acids. The CDR3 protein is CASSEKGESYEQYF. Here the CDR3 DNA reads TGTGCCAGCAGTGAAAAGGGCGAATCCTACGAGCAGTACTTC.

Concerning this clone: Other DNA sequences in this specimen translate into the identical CDR3. V and J are TRBV2 and TRBJ1-2; D perhaps matches TRBD1 (5 bases). Per the germline V gene, CDR1 is SNHLY and CDR2 is FYNNEI. V lost 5 bases and J lost 2, with 6 bases in between. The CDR3 length is 12 residues. The CDR3 loop is CASSRDNYGYTF. CDR3 nucleotide sequence: TGTGCCAGCAGTAGGGACAACTATGGCTACACCTTC.

This chain connects TRBV5-1 to TRBJ1-6, with TRBD1 identical over 7 bases. Trimming at V came to 5 bases and at J to 10 bases, leaving 9 bases not matched to a gene. CDR1 is SGHRS, CDR2 YFSETQ, per germline. The CDR3 loop spans 14 amino acids. CDR3 amino acids: CASRADRDRSPLHF. CDR3 bases: TGCGCCAGCAGAGCAGACAGGGATCGATCACCCCTCCACTTT.